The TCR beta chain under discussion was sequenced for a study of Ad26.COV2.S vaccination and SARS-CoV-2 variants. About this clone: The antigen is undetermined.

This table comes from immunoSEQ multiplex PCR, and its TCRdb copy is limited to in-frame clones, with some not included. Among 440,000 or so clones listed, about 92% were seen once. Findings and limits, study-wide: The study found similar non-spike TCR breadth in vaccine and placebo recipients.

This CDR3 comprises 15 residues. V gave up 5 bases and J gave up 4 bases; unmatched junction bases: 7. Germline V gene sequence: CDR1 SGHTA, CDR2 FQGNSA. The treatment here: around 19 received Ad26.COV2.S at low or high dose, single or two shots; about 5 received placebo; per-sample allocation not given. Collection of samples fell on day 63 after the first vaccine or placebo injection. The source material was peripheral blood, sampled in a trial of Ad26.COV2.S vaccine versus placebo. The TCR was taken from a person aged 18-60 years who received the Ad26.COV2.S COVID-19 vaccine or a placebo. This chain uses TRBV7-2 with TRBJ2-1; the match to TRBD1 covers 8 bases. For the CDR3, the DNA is TGTGCCAGCAGCCCCGGGACAGGACCTTACAATGAGCAGTTCTTC. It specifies CASSPGTGPYNEQFF. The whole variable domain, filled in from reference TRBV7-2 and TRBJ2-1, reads GAGVSQSPSNKVTEKGKDVELRCDPISGHTALYWYRQSLGQGLEFLIYFQGNSAPDKSGLPSDRFSAERTGGSVSTLTIQRTQQEDSAVYLCASSPGTGPYNEQFFGPGTRLTVL.